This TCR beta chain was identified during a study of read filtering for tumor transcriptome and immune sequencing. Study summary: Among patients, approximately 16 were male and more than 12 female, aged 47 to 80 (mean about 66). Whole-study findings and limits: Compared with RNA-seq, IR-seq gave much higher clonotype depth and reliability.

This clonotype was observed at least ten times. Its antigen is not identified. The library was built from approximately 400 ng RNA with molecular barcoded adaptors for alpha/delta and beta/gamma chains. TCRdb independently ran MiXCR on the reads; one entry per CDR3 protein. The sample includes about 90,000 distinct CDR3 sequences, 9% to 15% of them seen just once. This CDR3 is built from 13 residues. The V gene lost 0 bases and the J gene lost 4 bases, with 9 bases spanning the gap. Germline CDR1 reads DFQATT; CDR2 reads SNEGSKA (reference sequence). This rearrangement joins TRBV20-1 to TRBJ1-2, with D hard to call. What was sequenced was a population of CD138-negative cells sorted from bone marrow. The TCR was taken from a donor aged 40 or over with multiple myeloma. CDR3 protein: CSARDGILYGYTF. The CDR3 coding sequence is TGCAGTGCTAGAGATGGAATTCTCTATGGCTACACCTTC.